This is a list of T cell receptor beta chains from one sample in a study of T cell responses to AZD1222 COVID-19 vaccine. The method was immunoSEQ multiplex PCR; TCRdb's version includes in-frame clones alone and lacks a portion of them. The sample has approximately 110,000 clones; 88% are singletons. Specimen: peripheral blood, collected on day 0 of AZD1222 vaccination. Receptor source: an adult in good health. CDR3s include the opening cysteine and the closing phenylalanine or tryptophan. Fields, in order: D gene, V gene, clone size, J gene, CDR3 protein, CDR3 DNA. The D gene is left open where the match is weak. Size is stated for part of the rows, as once, few or many counts, or as a class when the clone is expanded.

>.|TRBV28|.|TRBJ1-5
CASSPFADRNQPQHF
TGTGCCAGCAGTCCCTTCGCCGATCGCAATCAGCCCCAGCATTTT
>TRBD1|TRBV9|.|TRBJ2-2
CASSVDVGQGSGELFF
TGTGCCAGCAGCGTAGATGTGGGACAGGGGTCCGGGGAGCTGTTTTTT
>TRBD2|TRBV11-2|.|TRBJ2-1
CASSPLAGTAYNEQFF
TGTGCCAGCAGCCCGCTAGCGGGGACGGCCTACAATGAGCAGTTCTTC
>TRBD1|TRBV11-2|once|TRBJ1-6
CASSTGTGGPYNSPLHF
TGTGCCAGCAGCACCGGGACAGGGGGCCCTTATAATTCACCCCTCCACTTT
>.|TRBV28|.|TRBJ2-5
CASSSVGVRGTQYF
TGTGCCAGCAGTTCAGTCGGGGTCCGAGGGACCCAGTACTTC
>.|TRBV20-1|.|TRBJ2-7
CSATADEQYF
TGCAGTGCGACCGCGGACGAGCAGTACTTC
>TRBD2|TRBV20-1|.|TRBJ2-1
CSASTLAGRSQFF
TGCAGTGCCAGTACGCTAGCGGGGCGTTCCCAGTTCTTC
>.|TRBV7-2|once|TRBJ1-4
CASSLKLNEKLFF
TGTGCCAGCAGCTTAAAGCTAAATGAAAAACTGTTTTTT
>TRBD1|TRBV6-4|.|TRBJ2-3
CASSDSGSGQGTDTQYF
TGTGCCAGCAGTGACTCGGGATCGGGACAGGGCACAGATACGCAGTATTTT
>TRBD1|TRBV7-2|.|TRBJ2-1
CASSLVEGAGEYNEQFF
TGTGCCAGCAGCTTAGTCGAGGGGGCAGGGGAATACAATGAGCAGTTCTTC
>.|TRBV27|once|TRBJ1-5
CASRQGTRQPQHF
TGTGCCAGCAGGCAGGGAACTCGGCAGCCCCAGCATTTT
>.|TRBV28|.|TRBJ1-6
CASSSPGRPLHF
TGTGCCAGCAGTTCACCAGGCCGACCCCTCCACTTT
>.|TRBV19|.|TRBJ1-4
CASSITAGNEKLFF
TGTGCCAGTAGTATAACCGCGGGGAATGAAAAACTGTTTTTT
>.|TRBV6-6|once|TRBJ1-5
CASREEGGDQPQHF
TGTGCCAGCAGGGAGGAGGGGGGAGATCAGCCCCAGCATTTT
>.|TRBV7-6|.|TRBJ2-2
CASSPLTGNTGELFF
TGTGCCAGCAGCCCCCTCACAGGGAACACCGGGGAGCTGTTTTTT
>.|TRBV7-2|.|TRBJ1-6
CASSLRNTLDNSPLHF
TGTGCCAGCAGCTTAAGAAACACCTTGGATAATTCACCCCTCCACTTT
>TRBD1|TRBV7-8|.|TRBJ1-2
CASRTGGESPYGYTF
TGTGCCAGTCGGACAGGGGGCGAGAGCCCCTATGGCTACACCTTC
>.|TRBV27|.|TRBJ2-1
CASSLGGYNEQFF
TGTGCCAGCAGCCTGGGGGGATACAATGAGCAGTTCTTC
>.|TRBV5-1|.|TRBJ2-3
CASSLWGADTQYF
TGCGCCAGCAGCTTGTGGGGTGCTGATACGCAGTATTTT
>.|TRBV27|.|TRBJ1-2
CASRNGGYGYTF
TGTGCCAGCAGAAACGGAGGCTATGGCTACACCTTC
>.|TRBV6-4|.|TRBJ1-1
CASSSEENTEAFF
TGTGCCAGCAGTTCAGAGGAAAATACTGAAGCTTTCTTT
>TRBD1|TRBV24-1|.|TRBJ2-3
CATAKTGPGTDTQYF
TGTGCCACGGCGAAGACAGGGCCCGGGACAGATACGCAGTATTTT
>TRBD1|TRBV19|.|TRBJ1-1
CASSYPSTGTVDTEAFF
TGTGCCAGTAGTTACCCTTCGACAGGGACGGTGGACACTGAAGCTTTCTTT
>TRBD1|TRBV9|.|TRBJ1-3
CASRPDRASGNTIYF
TGTGCCAGCAGACCCGACAGGGCCTCTGGAAACACCATATATTTT
>TRBD1|TRBV4-3|.|TRBJ2-3
CASSQGTGTGSDTQYF
TGCGCCAGCAGCCAAGGAACCGGGACAGGGTCAGATACGCAGTATTTT
>.|TRBV11-2|.|TRBJ2-1
CASTDSYNEQFF
TGTGCCAGCACCGACAGTTACAATGAGCAGTTCTTC
>.|TRBV20-1|.|TRBJ2-5
CSARRETQYF
TGCAGTGCCCGGCGCGAGACCCAGTACTTC
>.|TRBV9|many|TRBJ1-2
CASSPERREANYGYTF
TGTGCCAGCAGCCCGGAGAGGAGGGAGGCTAACTATGGCTACACCTTC
>TRBD2|TRBV10-1|.|TRBJ2-1
CASSDGTSGMGGFF
TGCGCCAGCAGTGATGGGACTAGCGGCATGGGGGGGTTCTTC
>.|TRBV18|.|TRBJ2-7
CASSRDSRAPYEQYF
TGTGCCAGCTCTCGCGACAGCCGGGCCCCCTACGAGCAGTACTTC
>TRBD1|TRBV10-3|.|TRBJ2-7
CAITSPGQFSEQYF
TGTGCCATCACCTCACCGGGACAGTTCAGCGAGCAGTACTTC
>.|TRBV14|.|TRBJ2-5
CASSQVAETQYF
TGTGCCAGCAGCCAAGTTGCCGAGACCCAGTACTTC
>TRBD2|TRBV7-9|.|TRBJ2-1
CASSPRTSGNYNEQFF
TGTGCCAGCAGCCCGCGGACTAGCGGAAATTACAATGAGCAGTTCTTC
>.|TRBV20-1|.|TRBJ2-5
CSASMAGQETQYF
TGCAGTGCTAGTATGGCGGGTCAAGAGACCCAGTACTTC
>.|TRBV14|.|TRBJ2-2
CASRGSNTGELFF
TGTGCCAGCAGGGGTTCGAACACCGGGGAGCTGTTTTTT
>.|TRBV29-1|.|TRBJ1-4
CSVDAGNEKLFF
TGCAGCGTTGATGCAGGGAATGAAAAACTGTTTTTT
>TRBD1|TRBV2|.|TRBJ1-4
CASSLRARTGEDEKLFF
TGTGCCAGCAGTCTCAGGGCTCGGACAGGGGAGGACGAAAAACTGTTTTTT
>TRBD2|TRBV7-3|.|TRBJ2-2
CASRLTGGNTGELFF
TGTGCCAGCAGACTAACGGGGGGGAACACCGGGGAGCTGTTTTTT
>.|TRBV12-3/TRBV12-4|.|TRBJ1-1
CASSSSPGTEAFF
TGTGCCAGCAGTTCTTCACCGGGAACTGAAGCTTTCTTT
>TRBD1|TRBV6-5|.|TRBJ1-5
CASSYPSDRGDQPQHF
TGTGCCAGCAGTTACCCGTCGGACAGGGGAGATCAGCCCCAGCATTTT
>.|TRBV5-6|.|TRBJ2-3
CASSFSRTDTQYF
TGTGCCAGCAGCTTCTCCCGCACAGATACGCAGTATTTT